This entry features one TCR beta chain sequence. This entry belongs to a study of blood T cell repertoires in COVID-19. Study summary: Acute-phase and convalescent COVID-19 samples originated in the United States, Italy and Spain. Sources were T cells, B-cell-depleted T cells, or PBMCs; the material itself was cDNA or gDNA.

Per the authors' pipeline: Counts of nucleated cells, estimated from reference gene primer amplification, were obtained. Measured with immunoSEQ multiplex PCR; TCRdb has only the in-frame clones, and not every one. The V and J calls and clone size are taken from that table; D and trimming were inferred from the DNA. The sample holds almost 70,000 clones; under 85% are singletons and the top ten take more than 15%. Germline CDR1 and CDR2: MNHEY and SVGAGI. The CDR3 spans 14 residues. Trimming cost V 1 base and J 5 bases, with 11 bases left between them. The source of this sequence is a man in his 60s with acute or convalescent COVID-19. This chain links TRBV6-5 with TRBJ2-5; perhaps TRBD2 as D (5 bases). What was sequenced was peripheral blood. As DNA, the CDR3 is TGTGCCAGCAGTTACTTCGGGATGGGGGAGACCCAGTACTTC. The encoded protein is CASSYFGMGETQYF.